This T cell receptor beta chain was recorded in a study of technical replicates of blood from a few donors (dated by TCRdb to about 2017). Note on this clone: The target of this receptor is not known. Per-nucleotide qualities are absent, and no much larger clonotype sits a single base away.

CDR1 and CDR2 were assigned from the germline V gene as MNHNS and SASEGT. Counted from cysteine to phenylalanine, this CDR3 has 14 amino acids. Just the 42-base CDR3 DNA is kept, in frame starting at base 1. Trimming removed 3 bases from V and 9 bases from J, leaving 15 bases between the germline ends. The method behind the library was the immunoSEQ multiplex PCR assay. In its TCRdb copy, this immuneACCESS table keeps in-frame sequences only and misses some clones. Where compared with another copy, unresolved V genes explain less than half of these, and the others have no known cause. The sample yields around 84,000 clones; around nine tenths were counted once. Together, the top ten hold about 0.26% of the sample.

The source material was T cells isolated from PBMCs. This sequence was found in a human donor in good health. The sequence links TRBV6-1 to TRBJ2-1, with a tentative D gene TRBD2 over 6 matching bases. Here the CDR3 is given as CASSDRDWASEQFF. The bases read TGTGCCAGCAGTGACCGGGACTGGGCGAGTGAGCAGTTCTTC.